This TCR beta chain was profiled in a study of regulatory T cells in long-lasting Graves disease. Study conclusions and caveats: With persistent disease, TRBV28, TRBJ1-2 and TRBJ2-5 were the favored segments.

Many counts were recorded for this clonotype. The antigen remains unidentified. Sequencing libraries for TCR beta were prepared with iRepertoire HTBI primers and Arm-PCR of CDR3 regions. TCRdb re-called the multiplex PCR reads with MiXCR, one entry per CDR3 protein. The sample contains under 800,000 distinct CDR3 sequences, roughly 16% of which appear only once. Time point defined: newly diagnosed GD, antithyroid drugs for less than 3 months. Making the TCR library involved RNA that had been extracted from PBMCs. The CDR3 is 15 residues long. V shed 7 bases and J shed 2 bases, with 15 bases lying between them. Germline CDR1 reads MDHEN; CDR2 reads SYDVKM. Separately, the same data were catalogued under a study of T cells in Graves' hyperthyroidism and ophthalmopathy.

The clonotype was recovered from a woman in her twenties or thirties with Graves disease. The chain links TRBV28 to TRBJ2-1, with D possibly called TRBD1 or TRBD2 (5 bases each). The sample here was peripheral blood mononuclear cells (PBMCs), taken at new diagnosis, from a patient treated with antithyroid drugs. The CDR3 region has the DNA TGTGCCAGCACTGCCGGGGCAGCGCCCTACAATGAGCAGTTCTTC. Its protein is CASTAGAAPYNEQFF. The full variable domain, rest sourced from reference TRBV28 and TRBJ2-1, is DVKVTQSSRYLVKRTGEKVFLECVQDMDHENMFWYRQDPGLGLRLIYFSYDVKMKEKGDIPEGYSVSREKKERFSLILESASTNQTSMYLCASTAGAAPYNEQFFGPGTRLTVL.